Presented here are 24 T cell receptor beta chains from one specimen sequenced in a study of blood T cell repertoires in COVID-19. The repertoire was sequenced with immunoSEQ multiplex PCR; TCRdb's copy has only in-frame clones and lacks some. There are 70,000 to 95,000 clones in the sample; about 91% occur only once, and 6.5% to 9.5% lies in the top ten. The sample was peripheral blood. These receptors were obtained from a woman in her seventies with acute or convalescent COVID-19.

The genes are TRBV2 and TRBJ2-5; a possible D gene is TRBD2 (5 bases). V lost 5 bases to trimming and J lost 4 bases, with 14 bases between them. Germline V gene data show CDR1 as SNHLY and CDR2 as FYNNEI. The CDR3 extends over 14 amino acids. CDR3 bases: TGTGCCAGCAGTAACCCTCCGGGATCAGAGACCCAGTACTTC. Translation: CASSNPPGSETQYF.

This clone was found a few times. The gene calls are TRBV5-1 and TRBJ2-1; 10 bases are shared with TRBD1. The germline V gene encodes CDR1 SGHRS and CDR2 YFSETQ. The V segment lost 3 bases and the J segment 9 bases; nucleotides outside the gene matches: 6. This CDR3 spans 14 amino acids. The CDR3 reads CASSWGQGRGEQFF. CDR3 sequence (DNA): TGCGCCAGCAGCTGGGGACAGGGGAGAGGTGAGCAGTTCTTC.

This chain joins TRBV7-2 and TRBJ1-2; D gene unclear. The length of the CDR3 is 14 residues. Looked up from germline, CDR1 is SGHTA and CDR2 is FQGNSA. V dropped 3 bases and J dropped 6 bases, with 14 bases sitting between them. The CDR3 is CASSLAPTGNGYTF. CDR3 sequence (DNA): TGTGCCAGCAGCTTGGCCCCGACGGGGAATGGCTACACCTTC.

The rearrangement joins TRBV28 to TRBJ1-1; D not certain. The germline V and J ends were trimmed by 6 bases and 6 bases, with 14 bases remaining between them. The CDR3 has 13 residues. CDR1 MDHEN and CDR2 SYDVKM come from the germline V gene. The CDR3 nucleotides read TGTGCCAGCAGGAAAACGGTTAGAGCTGAAGCTTTCTTT. Translated: CASRKTVRAEAFF.

The chain is built from TRBV12-3 or TRBV12-4 and TRBJ2-7; tentative D call: TRBD2 (7 bases). This CDR3 region has 12 residues. V was shortened by 6 bases and J by 3 bases, with 9 bases between the two germline ends. The CDR3 spells CASRGGGYEQYF. The CDR3 coding sequence is TGTGCCAGCAGAGGGGGGGGCTACGAGCAGTACTTC.

A few counts support this clone. This chain links TRBV21-1 with TRBJ1-5; the table gives TRBD1 as D, unverified against the DNA. TRBV21-1 is an annotated pseudogene. CDR3 length: 16 residues. In DNA form, the CDR3 reads TGTGCCAGCAGCCGCAAATCGTGGCAGGGGAATCAGCCCCAGCATTTT. Amino acid sequence: CASSRKSWQGNQPQHF.

This clone has more than one count but fewer than ten. The chain employs TRBV4-2 and TRBJ1-3; D is possibly TRBD1 (5 bases). The CDR3 covers 16 residues. The V gene lost 0 bases and the J gene lost 2 bases, with 11 bases spanning the gap. Germline V lookup: CDR1 LGHNA, CDR2 YNFKEQ. The CDR3 protein is CASSQEGGGAGNTIYF. The DNA for the CDR3 is TGTGCCAGCAGCCAAGAGGGCGGGGGGGCTGGAAACACCATATATTTT.

The chain has TRBV28 and TRBJ1-1; no clear D. CDR3 length: 16 amino acids. Per the germline V gene, CDR1 is MDHEN and CDR2 is SYDVKM. Trimming cost V 5 bases and J 1 base, with 17 bases left between them. CDR3 sequence: CASSPLPGSSNTEAFF. The CDR3 DNA sequence: TGTGCCAGCAGTCCTTTACCCGGGTCCTCGAACACTGAAGCTTTCTTT.

In its sample, this clone was seen once. The chain recombines TRBV27 with TRBJ2-5, with a weak D call TRBD2 (6 bases). The CDR3 extends over 13 amino acids. With 4 bases removed from V and 6 bases from J, the gap between germline ends came to 12 bases. CDR1 and CDR2 (germline): MNHEY, SMNVEV (reference sequence). This CDR3 reads CASSSGLTKTQYF. CDR3 DNA sequence: TGTGCCAGCAGTTCGGGACTTACAAAGACCCAGTACTTC.

This chain links TRBV28 with TRBJ2-7; 10 bases map to TRBD1. Trimming cost V 7 bases and J 10 bases; bases outside gene matches: 10. Germline CDR1 reads MDHEN; CDR2 reads SYDVKM. This CDR3 comprises 13 residues. CDR3 sequence: CASKSGQGTFQYF. CDR3 bases: TGTGCCAGCAAGTCGGGACAGGGGACTTTTCAGTACTTC. The whole variable domain, filled in from reference TRBV28 and TRBJ2-7, reads DVKVTQSSRYLVKRTGEKVFLECVQDMDHENMFWYRQDPGLGLRLIYFSYDVKMKEKGDIPEGYSVSREKKERFSLILESASTNQTSMYLCASKSGQGTFQYFGPGTRLTVT.

This sequence joins TRBV27 and TRBJ2-3; 10 bases are a match to TRBD2. Looked up from germline, CDR1 is MNHEY and CDR2 is SMNVEV (reference sequence). Trimming removed 6 bases from V and 4 bases from J; junction bases left unmatched: 4. The CDR3 sequence is 14 residues long. The CDR3 DNA is TGTGCCAGCAGGGAACTAGCGGGATCAGATACGCAGTATTTT. This encodes CASRELAGSDTQYF.

The chain combines TRBV10-1 with TRBJ2-5; TRBD2 matches at 9 bases. After removal of 0 bases from V and 5 bases from J, the junction contained 10 bases not matched to a gene. Looked up from germline, CDR1 is WNHNN and CDR2 is SYGVQD (reference sequence). CDR3 length equals 17 residues. CDR3 sequence reads: CASSESSPSGVRETQYF. In nucleotides, the CDR3 is TGCGCCAGCAGTGAGTCGTCGCCTAGCGGGGTTCGGGAGACCCAGTACTTC.

The V gene is TRBV27, the J gene TRBJ2-7; 9 bases fit TRBD1. CDR1 and CDR2 from the germline V gene are MNHEY and SMNVEV (reference sequence). Trimming removed 6 bases from V and 6 bases from J; junction bases left unmatched: 9. This CDR3 is 14 amino acids long. CDR3 amino acids: CASRPTGGRGEQYF. Here the CDR3 DNA reads TGTGCCAGCAGGCCTACAGGGGGCCGCGGCGAGCAGTACTTC.

V is TRBV10-2 and J is TRBJ1-1; no definite D call. This CDR3 comprises 17 residues. CDR1 WSHSY and CDR2 SAAADI come from the germline V gene. The V end lost 0 bases, the J end lost 1 base, and 15 bases lay between the germline ends. DNA of the CDR3: TGCGCCAGCAGTGAGTCGACTACCCGTGTTGGGAACACTGAAGCTTTCTTT. Translation gives CASSESTTRVGNTEAFF.

About this clone itself: The DNA is left out, because the CDR3 cannot be placed on it with certainty; the CDR3 is given as TCRdb lists it. This rearrangement joins TRBV7-2 to TRBJ1-2; the D segment call TRBD1 is taken from the table without a DNA check. The CDR3 has 12 amino acids, counting both end residues. Germline CDR1 SGHTA, CDR2 FQGNSA. The CDR3 loop reads CASSFGTGAHTF.

J is TRBJ2-1 and V is TRBV7-2, with 9 bases fitting TRBD2. V gave up 3 bases and J gave up 12 bases; unmatched junction bases: 12. The CDR3 is 15 amino acids. The germline CDR1 and CDR2 sequences are SGHTA and FQGNSA. CDR3 region: CASSLSAGGQFWQFF. CDR3 in DNA: TGTGCCAGCAGCTTGTCGGCGGGGGGGCAATTCTGGCAGTTCTTC.

This chain joins TRBV5-1 and TRBJ1-1; the match to TRBD1 covers 9 bases. Germline trimming cut 4 bases from V and 2 bases from J; bases unmatched to any gene: 6. The CDR3 has 15 amino acids. From germline, CDR1 is SGHRS and CDR2 YFSETQ. The CDR3 nucleotides are TGCGCCAGCAGCACCTTACAGGGGGCTAACACTGAAGCTTTCTTT. Translating gives CASSTLQGANTEAFF.

The rearrangement joins TRBV28 to TRBJ1-2, with D possibly being TRBD1 (5 bases). This CDR3 spans 16 amino acids. Between the trimmed V and J ends, which lost 4 bases and 3 bases, there was a span of 18 bases. CDR1 is MDHEN and CDR2 is SYDVKM in the germline V gene. The CDR3 DNA sequence: TGTGCCAGCAGTTCGGAACAGGAAAAACCGCACTATGGCTACACCTTC. It translates to CASSSEQEKPHYGYTF.

This clone showed up just once. The V gene is TRBV19, the J gene TRBJ2-1, with 13 bases identical to TRBD2. CDR1 is LNHDA and CDR2 is SQIVND in the germline V gene (reference sequence). This CDR3 is 15 amino acids long. Trimming at V came to 6 bases and at J to 6 bases, leaving 5 bases not matched to a gene. The CDR3 DNA follows: TGTGCCAGTAGACTAGCGGGAGGGCCGGTCAATGAGCAGTTCTTC. Translating gives CASRLAGGPVNEQFF.

The chain recombines TRBV10-2 with TRBJ2-1, with TRBD2 matching 8 bases. This CDR3 has 16 residues. The germline gives CDR1 WSHSY, CDR2 SAAADI. Germline trimming cut 2 bases from V and 0 bases from J; bases unmatched to any gene: 3. CDR3 protein: CASSERGGSSYNEQFF. In nucleotides, the CDR3 is TGCGCCAGCAGTGAGCGGGGGGGCAGCTCCTACAATGAGCAGTTCTTC.

This sequence joins TRBV29-1 and TRBJ1-5; TRBD1 aligns across 7 bases. Germline CDR1 reads SQVTM; CDR2 reads ANQGSEA. The ends lost 6 bases at V and 1 base at J; junction bases unmatched: 3. CDR3 size: 13 residues. The CDR3 region is CSVPGQSNQPQHF. CDR3 DNA sequence: TGCAGCGTCCCGGGACAGAGCAATCAGCCCCAGCATTTT.

V gene TRBV27 combines with J gene TRBJ2-3; 14 bases fit TRBD2. Germline loops: CDR1 MNHEY, CDR2 SMNVEV (reference sequence). The CDR3 consists of 16 residues. J lost 4 bases, V lost 5 bases, and 5 bases had no gene match. CDR3 DNA sequence: TGTGCCAGCAGTGGGACTAGCGGGAGAGCGGCAGATACGCAGTATTTT. Its translation: CASSGTSGRAADTQYF.

This chain links TRBV3-1 (or the pseudogene TRBV3-2) with TRBJ2-1, with 8 nucleotides matching TRBD2. The CDR3 loop spans 19 amino acids. Germline CDR1 LGHDT, CDR2 YNNKEL (reference sequence). V gave up 1 base and J gave up 5 bases; unmatched junction bases: 16. The CDR3 is CASSQAIGSGMSGDNEQFF. CDR3 in DNA: TGTGCCAGCAGCCAAGCTATTGGTAGCGGGATGTCCGGAGACAATGAGCAGTTCTTC.

The chain employs TRBV4-1 and TRBJ2-1, with TRBD2 matching over 15 bases. V was clipped by 2 bases and J by 10 bases; unmatched bases: 3. The germline gives CDR1 MGHRA, CDR2 YSYEKL. The CDR3 loop spans 15 amino acids. The CDR3 DNA reads as TGCGCCAGCAGCCAATATGGACTAGCGGGAGGGGAGCAGTTCTTC. As protein: CASSQYGLAGGEQFF.